The sequence of this TCR beta chain was determined in a study of blood T cell repertoires in COVID-19. Background on the study: In each case, the material was cDNA or gDNA derived from T cells, B-cell-depleted T cells, or PBMCs.

Assay: immunoSEQ multiplex PCR; the TCRdb copy retains only in-frame clones and omits some. The data hold about 130,000 clones, with around 80% observed a single time. CDR1 is SEHNR and CDR2 is FQNEAQ in the germline V gene (reference sequence). The junction had 8 bases not matched to a gene; V was cut back by 5 bases and J by 2 bases. CDR3 length: 17 residues. The sequencing input was peripheral blood. This TCR derives from a woman aged 55-69 years with acute or convalescent COVID-19. This chain links TRBV7-9 with TRBJ1-5; 11 bases line up with TRBD1. The CDR3 DNA reads as TGTGCCAGCAGCCCCAGGGACAGGGGGAGACGCAATCAGCCCCAGCATTTT. Its protein product is CASSPRDRGRRNQPQHF.